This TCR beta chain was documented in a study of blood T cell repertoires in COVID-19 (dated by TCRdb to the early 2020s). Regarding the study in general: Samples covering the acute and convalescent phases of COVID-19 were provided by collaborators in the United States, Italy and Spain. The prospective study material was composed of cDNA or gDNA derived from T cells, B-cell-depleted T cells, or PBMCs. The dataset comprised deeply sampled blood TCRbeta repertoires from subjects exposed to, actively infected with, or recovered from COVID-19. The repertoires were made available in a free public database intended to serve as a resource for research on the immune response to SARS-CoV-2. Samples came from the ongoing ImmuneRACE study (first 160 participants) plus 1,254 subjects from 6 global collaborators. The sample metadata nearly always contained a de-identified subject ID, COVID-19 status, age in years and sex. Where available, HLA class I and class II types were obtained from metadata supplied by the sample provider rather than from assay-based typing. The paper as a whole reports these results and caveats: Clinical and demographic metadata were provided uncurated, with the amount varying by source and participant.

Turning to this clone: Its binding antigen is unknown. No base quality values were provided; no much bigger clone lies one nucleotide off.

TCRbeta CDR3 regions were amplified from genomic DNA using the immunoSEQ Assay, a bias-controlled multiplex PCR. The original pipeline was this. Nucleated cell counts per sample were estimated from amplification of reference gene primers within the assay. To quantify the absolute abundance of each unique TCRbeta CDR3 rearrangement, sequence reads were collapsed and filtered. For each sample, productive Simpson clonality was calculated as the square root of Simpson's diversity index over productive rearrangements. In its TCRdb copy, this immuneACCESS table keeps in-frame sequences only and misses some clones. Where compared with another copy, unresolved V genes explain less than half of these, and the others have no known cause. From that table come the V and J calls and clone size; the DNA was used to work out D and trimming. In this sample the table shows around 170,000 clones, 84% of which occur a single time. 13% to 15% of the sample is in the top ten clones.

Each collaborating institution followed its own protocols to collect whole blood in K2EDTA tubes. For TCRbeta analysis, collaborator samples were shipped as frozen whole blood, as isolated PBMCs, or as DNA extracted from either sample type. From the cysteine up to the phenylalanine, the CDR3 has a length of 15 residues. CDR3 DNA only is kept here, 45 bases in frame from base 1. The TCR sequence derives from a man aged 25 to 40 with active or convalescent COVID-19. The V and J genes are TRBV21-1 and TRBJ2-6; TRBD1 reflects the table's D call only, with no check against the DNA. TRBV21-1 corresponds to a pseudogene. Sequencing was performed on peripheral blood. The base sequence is TGTGCCAGCAGCAAAGCCAGGACACTAAAAGATGTCCTGACTTTC. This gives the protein CASSKARTLKDVLTF.